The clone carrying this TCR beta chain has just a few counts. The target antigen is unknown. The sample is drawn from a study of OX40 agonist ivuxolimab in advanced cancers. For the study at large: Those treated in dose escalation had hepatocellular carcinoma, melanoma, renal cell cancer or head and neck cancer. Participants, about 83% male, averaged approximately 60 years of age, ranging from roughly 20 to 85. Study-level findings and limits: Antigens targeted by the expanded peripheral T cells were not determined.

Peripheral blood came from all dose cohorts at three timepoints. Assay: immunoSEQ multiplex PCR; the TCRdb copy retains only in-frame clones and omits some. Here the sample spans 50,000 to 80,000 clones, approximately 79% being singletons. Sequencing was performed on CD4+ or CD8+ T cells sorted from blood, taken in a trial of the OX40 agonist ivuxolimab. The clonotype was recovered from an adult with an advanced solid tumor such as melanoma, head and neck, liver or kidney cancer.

CDR3 in DNA: TGTGCCAGCAGCCGAACAGGAATTTATGGCTACACCTTC. Amino acids: CASSRTGIYGYTF. This chain joins TRBV14 and TRBJ1-2; the D gene is possibly TRBD1 (5 bases). Between the trimmed V and J ends, which lost 4 bases and 5 bases, there was a span of 11 bases. Per the germline V gene, CDR1 is SGHDN and CDR2 is FVKESK. The CDR3 covers 13 residues.